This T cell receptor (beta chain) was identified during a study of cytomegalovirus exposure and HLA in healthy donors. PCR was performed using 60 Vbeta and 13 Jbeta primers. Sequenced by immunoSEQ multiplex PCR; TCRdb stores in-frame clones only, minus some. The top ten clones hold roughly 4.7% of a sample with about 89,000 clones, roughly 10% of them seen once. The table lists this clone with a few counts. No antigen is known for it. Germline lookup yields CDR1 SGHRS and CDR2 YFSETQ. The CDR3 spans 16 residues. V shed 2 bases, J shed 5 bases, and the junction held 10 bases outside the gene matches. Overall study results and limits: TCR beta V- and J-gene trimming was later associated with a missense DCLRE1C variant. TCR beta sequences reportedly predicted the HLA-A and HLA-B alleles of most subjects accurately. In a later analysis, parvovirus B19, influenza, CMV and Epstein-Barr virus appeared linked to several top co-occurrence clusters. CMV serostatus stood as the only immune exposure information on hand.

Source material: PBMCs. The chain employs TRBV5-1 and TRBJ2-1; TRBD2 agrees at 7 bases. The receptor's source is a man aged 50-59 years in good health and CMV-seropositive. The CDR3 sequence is CASSFYGGSRNNEQFF. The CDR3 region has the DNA TGCGCCAGCAGCTTCTATGGCGGGAGTCGTAACAATGAGCAGTTCTTC.